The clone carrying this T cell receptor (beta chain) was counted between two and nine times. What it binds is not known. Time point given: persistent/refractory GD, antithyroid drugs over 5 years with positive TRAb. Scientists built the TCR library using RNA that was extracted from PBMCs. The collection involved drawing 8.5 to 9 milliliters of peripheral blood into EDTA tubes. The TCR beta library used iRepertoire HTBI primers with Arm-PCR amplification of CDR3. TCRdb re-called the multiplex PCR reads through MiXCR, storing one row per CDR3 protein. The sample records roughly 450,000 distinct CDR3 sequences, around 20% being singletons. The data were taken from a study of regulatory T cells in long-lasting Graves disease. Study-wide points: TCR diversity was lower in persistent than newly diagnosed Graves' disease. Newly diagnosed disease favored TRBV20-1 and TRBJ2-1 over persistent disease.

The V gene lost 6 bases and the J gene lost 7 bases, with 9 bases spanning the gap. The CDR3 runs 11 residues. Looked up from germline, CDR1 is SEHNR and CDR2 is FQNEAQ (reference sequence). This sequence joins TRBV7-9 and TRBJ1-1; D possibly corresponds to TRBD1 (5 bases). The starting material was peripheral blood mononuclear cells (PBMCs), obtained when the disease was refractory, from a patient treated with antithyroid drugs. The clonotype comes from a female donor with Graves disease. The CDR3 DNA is TGTGCCAGCAGTCGGGACGGTGAAGCTTTCTTT. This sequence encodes CASSRDGEAFF. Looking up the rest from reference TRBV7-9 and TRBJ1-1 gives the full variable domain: DTGVSQNPRHKITKRGQNVTFRCDPISEHNRLYWYRQTLGQGPEFLTYFQNEAQLEKSRLLSDRFSAERPKGSFSTLEIQRTEQGDSAMYLCASSRDGEAFFGQGTRLTVV.